Listed here are 23 T cell receptor beta chains from one sample, sequenced in a study of CD8+CD57+ T cells in acquired aplastic anemia. It was genomic DNA that served as the template for profiling TCR beta VDJ and CDR3. Each CDR3 protein is one row after TCRdb ran MiXCR on the reads. The sample contains about 400,000 distinct CDR3 sequences, approximately 70% of which appear only once. Sequencing was performed on sorted CD4+, CD8+, or CD8+CD57+ T cells (not recorded which) from PBMCs. These receptors all stem from a human donor in good health, serving as a control.

There are many counts of this clonotype. This chain uses TRBV9 with TRBJ1-1, with 7 bases matching TRBD1. V lost 3 bases to trimming and J lost 5 bases; unmatched junction nucleotides: 7. CDR1 is SGDLS, CDR2 YYNGEE, per germline. The CDR3 consists of 14 residues. DNA of the CDR3: TGTGCCAGCAGCGCACAGGGGTCAGGGACTGAAGCTTTCTTT. It encodes CASSAQGSGTEAFF.

This chain connects TRBV5-1 to TRBJ1-2, with D possibly matching TRBD1 (6 bases). The germline V and J ends were trimmed by 4 bases and 4 bases, with 17 bases remaining between them. The CDR3 runs 15 residues. From germline, CDR1 is SGHRS and CDR2 YFSETQ. As DNA, the CDR3 is TGCGCCAGCAGCAACACAGGGTCTTCTGGCTATGGCTACACCTTC. It codes for CASSNTGSSGYGYTF.

Points on this clonotype: At one end the junction does not follow the germline gene, possibly because of a read error. V gene TRBV9 combines with J gene TRBJ1-2; maybe TRBD1 (5 bases). This CDR3 contains 14 residues. In germline, CDR1 is SGDLS, CDR2 YYNGEE. The CDR3 region is CASSLKGKSAGYTF. The DNA for the CDR3 is TGTGCAAGCAGCTTGAAGGGGAAAAGTGCCGGCTACACCTTC. The full variable domain, completed using reference TRBV9 and TRBJ1-2, is DSGVTQTPKHLITATGQRVTLRCSPRSGDLSVYWYQQSLDQGLQFLIQYYNGEERAKGNILERFSAQQFPDLHSELNLSSLELGDSALYFCASSLKGKSAGYTFGSGTRLTVV.

The V call is TRBV29-1, the J call TRBJ2-5, with D possibly TRBD1 on 6 matching bases. This CDR3 region has 13 residues. The ends were cut back, 6 bases at V and 5 bases at J, with 16 bases in the middle. Germline CDR1 is SQVTM and CDR2 is ANQGSEA. The CDR3 loop is CSVEQGYDETQYF. The CDR3 DNA reads as TGCAGCGTCGAACAGGGCTACGATGAGACCCAGTACTTC.

In this sample, this clonotype turned up once. The chain employs TRBV7-9 and TRBJ2-5, with D possibly called TRBD1 or TRBD2 (6 bases each). With the DNA end fitting TRBJ2-7 better, the J assignment may be wrong. The CDR3 length is 15 residues. Germline-derived CDR1 and CDR2 are SEHNR and FQNEAQ (reference sequence). CDR3 in DNA: TGTGCCAGCAGCATCCACAGGGTGGGGGGCTCCGAGCAGTACTTC. It yields the protein CASSIHRVGGSEQYF.

CDR3 sequence: CASSLIGSLQHFGHF. The CDR3 DNA is TGTGCCAGCAGCTTGATCGGGAGCCTTCAGCACTTCGGGCATTTT. This chain uses TRBV7-2 with TRBJ1-5; D is undetermined. The CDR3 extends over 15 amino acids. Between the trimmed V and J ends, which lost 3 bases and 15 bases, there was a span of 24 bases. The germline gives CDR1 SGHTA, CDR2 FQGNSA.

This clonotype was observed a single time. The rearrangement links TRBV19 to TRBJ1-2, with 10 nucleotides matching TRBD1. J was trimmed by 6 bases and V by 3 bases; bases with no gene match: 4. The CDR3 is made up of 14 amino acids. Germline loops: CDR1 LNHDA, CDR2 SQIVND (reference sequence). DNA of the CDR3: TGTGCCAGTAGTATGACAGGGGGCAGAGATGGCTACACCTTC. Amino acid sequence: CASSMTGGRDGYTF.

This clonotype was recorded many times. The chain has TRBV7-8 and TRBJ2-3; 8 bases line up with TRBD2. V shed 5 bases and J 3 bases; nucleotides not matched to a gene: 10. The length of the CDR3 is 16 residues. Germline loops: CDR1 SGHVS, CDR2 FQNEAQ. The CDR3: CASSRRSSGETDTQYF. In DNA form, the CDR3 reads TGTGCCAGCAGCCGAAGAAGTAGCGGGGAAACAGATACGCAGTATTTT.

This clonotype has at least ten counts. V usage is TRBV11-2 and J usage is TRBJ1-6; D is uncertain. This CDR3 spans 16 amino acids. Germline V CDR1 and CDR2: SGHAT, FQNNGV. Between the trimmed V and J ends, which lost 2 bases and 8 bases, there was a span of 16 bases. The CDR3 region has the DNA TGTGCCAGCAGCTTATCCGGCCGGCTAGAACATTCACCCCTCCACTTT. Amino acid sequence: CASSLSGRLEHSPLHF.

This clonotype was detected ten times or more. The chain links TRBV5-1 to TRBJ2-1; 10 positions agree with TRBD2. The V segment lost 1 base and the J segment 4 bases; nucleotides outside the gene matches: 8. Germline V gene sequence: CDR1 SGHRS, CDR2 YFSETQ. The CDR3 runs 17 residues. In DNA, the CDR3 is TGCGCCAGCAGCTTGAGAACTAGCGGGGAATTTTACAATGAGCAGTTCTTC. Its translation: CASSLRTSGEFYNEQFF.

Comment on this clonotype: No conserved phenylalanine or tryptophan is present at the end of the CDR3, so a read error is the likely explanation. Because the CDR3's place on the DNA is in doubt, the DNA is left out and the CDR3 is given as listed by TCRdb. This chain uses TRBV2 with TRBJ1-2; TRBD1 is the table's D call and was not checked against the DNA. Per germline, CDR1 SNHLY and CDR2 FYNNEI. The CDR3 is 14 amino acids in total, end residues counted. The CDR3 loop reads CASSVGTGELCFTE.

Comments on this clonotype: The junction does not match germline at one end; this may be a read error. The CDR3 reads CASSSEGRNSPLHF. CDR3 DNA sequence: TGTGCCAGCAGCAGCGAAGGACGGAATTCACCCCTCCACTTT. The gene calls are TRBV15 and TRBJ1-6; D unclear. The V gene's germline CDR1 is LNHNV and CDR2 YYDKDF (reference sequence). This CDR3 region has 14 residues.

A remark on this clonotype: Because it lacks the conserved phenylalanine or tryptophan at the end, this CDR3 is likely a read error. Because the CDR3's place on the DNA is in doubt, the DNA is left out and the CDR3 is given as listed by TCRdb. The J gene is TRBJ2-7, the V gene TRBV7-8; TRBD1, the D gene given by the table, was not confirmed from the DNA. Germline CDR1 reads SGHVS; CDR2 reads FQNEAQ. The CDR3 sequence runs 11 residues, both termini included. Here the CDR3 reads CASSTGAGRSY.

This clonotype was picked up one time. CDR3 nucleotide sequence: TGTGCCATCAGCCCGGGGGGCGGCGCAACTGGTGAAAAACTGTTTTTT. It is translated as CAISPGGGATGEKLFF. J is TRBJ1-4 and V is TRBV10-3; D might be TRBD1 (6 bases). The CDR3 has 16 amino acids. V lost 6 bases and J lost 7, with 21 bases in between. Germline CDR1 and CDR2: ENHRY and SYGVKD.

This clonotype was seen only a few times. This may stem from a read error, because a much larger clone lies one nucleotide away. The chain joins TRBV4-2 to TRBJ2-7; 8 bases are shared with TRBD2. The CDR3 is 16 amino acids. CDR1 is LGHNA, CDR2 YNFKEQ, per germline. CDR3 DNA sequence: TGTGCCACCCCGTCGGGGGGGTCTTCTGGTTACTACGGGCAGTACTTC. Translating it yields CATPSGGSSGYYGQYF.

This clonotype was detected ten times or more. This chain connects TRBV20-1 to TRBJ1-6, with 10 bases aligning to TRBD1. Trimming removed 4 bases from V and 7 bases from J; junction bases left unmatched: 7. Germline-derived CDR1 and CDR2 are DFQATT and SNEGSKA (reference sequence). This CDR3 has 15 residues. The CDR3 spells CSATTTGGMNSPLHF. The DNA of the CDR3 is TGCAGTGCTACCACGACAGGGGGCATGAATTCACCCCTCCACTTT.

The chain joins TRBV20-1 to TRBJ2-1, with 7 positions matching TRBD2. Trimming took 3 bases from V and 7 from J; bases not matched to a gene: 3. Per germline, CDR1 DFQATT and CDR2 SNEGSKA (reference sequence). The CDR3 covers 12 residues. The CDR3 spells CSASGGWNEQFF. The CDR3 DNA is TGCAGTGCTAGCGGGGGGTGGAATGAGCAGTTCTTC.

The chain employs TRBV7-3 and TRBJ2-5, with TRBD2 as a possible D gene (6 bases). The CDR3 is made up of 15 amino acids. CDR1 is SGHTA and CDR2 is FQGTGA in the germline V gene. Deletions cut 6 bases from V and 3 bases from J, with 17 bases between. The CDR3 spells CASSLPHGGKETQYF. The CDR3 nucleotides read TGTGCCAGCAGTTTACCTCACGGGGGAAAAGAGACCCAGTACTTC.

This clonotype has a handful of counts. The V call is TRBV29-1, the J call TRBJ1-3, with D perhaps matching TRBD1 (6 bases). Deletions cut 5 bases from V and 0 bases from J, with 8 bases between. Germline V CDR1 and CDR2: SQVTM, ANQGSEA. The CDR3 runs to 13 residues. This CDR3 reads CSVRGTSGNTIYF. The CDR3 coding sequence is TGCAGCGTTAGGGGGACCTCTGGAAACACCATATATTTT.

In nucleotides, the CDR3 is TGTGCCAGCAGCTTGGGGCACGGTAGCTACGAGCAGTACTTC. Amino acid sequence: CASSLGHGSYEQYF. The chain couples TRBV5-5 to TRBJ2-7; D gene uncertain. The V gene's germline CDR1 is SGHKS and CDR2 YYEKEE (reference sequence). The CDR3 has 14 residues. The V end lost 0 bases, the J end lost 3 bases, and 10 bases lay between the germline ends.

The genes are TRBV12-3 or TRBV12-4 and TRBJ1-1; 7 bases are a match to TRBD1. V dropped 3 bases and J dropped 0; count of bases not matched to a gene: 7. This CDR3 contains 16 residues. The CDR3 coding sequence is TGTGCCAGCAGTTTTGACAGGGATCTGATGAACACTGAAGCTTTCTTT. Residues: CASSFDRDLMNTEAFF.

The chain recombines TRBV12-3 or TRBV12-4 with TRBJ2-4, with a possible D match to TRBD2 (5 bases). The CDR3 consists of 13 residues. Trimming left V 2 bases short and J 5 bases short, with 7 bases between. The CDR3 coding sequence is TGTGCCAGCAGTTTATCCGGGGAAAACATTCAGTACTTC. The encoded protein is CASSLSGENIQYF.

This rearrangement joins TRBV24-1 to TRBJ2-5; no clear D. The CDR3 length is 13 residues. The germline CDR1 and CDR2 sequences are KGHDR and SFDVKD. V shed 5 bases and J shed 5 bases, with 11 bases lying between them. The DNA of the CDR3 is TGTGCCACCAGTGGTCTCCTCGAGGAGACCCAGTACTTC. The encoded protein is CATSGLLEETQYF.